The 24 T cell receptor beta chains below were found in one sample sequenced in a study of beta chain features in type 1 diabetes. Reverse transcription of all isolated RNA meant that expressed TCRB transcripts were sequenced. Sequenced by immunoSEQ multiplex PCR; TCRdb stores in-frame clones only, minus some. The sample yields about 230,000 clones, over 8.5% seen once. Sequenced input: naive CD4+ T cells from blood. These receptors came from a woman under 30 in good health.

The chain recombines TRBV7-9 with TRBJ1-4; 10 bases are shared with TRBD1. Trimming took 5 bases from V and 8 from J; bases not matched to a gene: 8. CDR3 length: 15 residues. Germline assignment: CDR1 SEHNR and CDR2 FQNEAQ (reference sequence). This CDR3 reads CASSPWTGGGEKLFF. The CDR3 DNA reads as TGTGCCAGCAGCCCATGGACAGGGGGAGGAGAAAAACTGTTTTTT.

This clone was recorded a few times. V gene TRBV2 combines with J gene TRBJ1-2, with D possibly matching TRBD1 (5 bases). This CDR3 is 14 amino acids long. V was trimmed by 3 bases and J by 2 bases, leaving 10 bases between them. The germline CDR1 and CDR2 sequences are SNHLY and FYNNEI. DNA of the CDR3: TGTGCCAGCAGTGACCCAGGGTCGAACTATGGCTACACCTTC. This gives the protein CASSDPGSNYGYTF.

This clone was counted a few times. V gene TRBV14 combines with J gene TRBJ1-2; D not certain. The CDR3 runs 13 residues. Germline CDR1 SGHDN, CDR2 FVKESK. Trimming left V 3 bases short and J 7 bases short, with 12 bases between. In DNA, the CDR3 is TGTGCCAGCAGCCACGGGAGAGTGTTTGGCTACACCTTC. The encoded protein is CASSHGRVFGYTF.

The rearrangement joins TRBV5-1 to TRBJ2-7; 10 bases line up with TRBD2. The junction had 13 bases not matched to a gene; V was cut back by 4 bases and J by 0 bases. The germline CDR1 and CDR2 sequences are SGHRS and YFSETQ. There are 18 residues in the CDR3. The CDR3 DNA follows: TGCGCCAGCAGCCGCCGAAGGACTAGCGGACAGAGCTCCTACGAGCAGTACTTC. This encodes CASSRRRTSGQSSYEQYF.

Remarks on this clone: At one boundary the junction diverges from the germline segment, which might be a read error. The chain uses TRBV19 and TRBJ2-1, with D possibly TRBD2 on 5 matching bases. CDR3 length equals 11 residues. Germline CDR1 reads LNHDA; CDR2 reads SQIVND (reference sequence). CDR3 DNA: TGTGCCAGTAGTACCGGACTCCTCTCGGTCTTC. Protein product: CASSTGLLSVF.

This sequence joins TRBV5-1 and TRBJ1-2; D remains unclear. Germline values: CDR1 SGHRS, CDR2 YFSETQ. The CDR3 spans 15 residues. Trimming took 6 bases from V and 5 from J, leaving 20 bases between them. CDR3 sequence reads: CASTTNPSTPYGYTF. The CDR3 DNA reads TGCGCCAGCACCACAAACCCTAGTACCCCTTATGGCTACACCTTC.

This clone has just a few counts. The rearrangement uses TRBV27 and TRBJ2-5; 9 positions match TRBD2. The germline V gene has CDR1 MNHEY and CDR2 SMNVEV (reference sequence). The CDR3 has 15 residues. J lost 5 bases, V lost 1 base, and 5 bases had no gene match. The CDR3 DNA follows: TGTGCCAGCAGTTTATTAAGCGGGGGGCTGGAGACCCAGTACTTC. Amino acids: CASSLLSGGLETQYF.

The genes are TRBV25-1 and TRBJ2-5, with D perhaps TRBD2 (6 bases). The V and J ends lost 6 bases and 4 bases respectively, with 12 bases between them. CDR3 size: 13 residues. From germline, CDR1 is MGHDK and CDR2 SYGVNS. Here the CDR3 reads CASRRGTGETQYF. The CDR3 region has the DNA TGTGCCAGCAGGCGGGGCACGGGAGAGACCCAGTACTTC.

The table lists this clone with a few counts. The rearrangement links TRBV5-1 to TRBJ2-1; 11 bases align to TRBD2. With V trimmed by 0 bases and J by 2 bases, 4 bases remained unmatched. The CDR3 has 17 residues. Per the germline V gene, CDR1 is SGHRS and CDR2 is YFSETQ. The CDR3 sequence: CASSLVAGGPPYNEQFF. Written as DNA, the CDR3 is TGCGCCAGCAGCTTGGTAGCGGGGGGGCCGCCCTACAATGAGCAGTTCTTC.

This clone was detected a few times. V gene TRBV30 combines with J gene TRBJ1-3, with D possibly being TRBD1 (6 bases). Trimming took off 2 bases at V and 2 bases at J, with 13 bases between the two ends. The germline CDR1 and CDR2 sequences are GTSNPN and SVGIG (reference sequence). The CDR3 sequence is 15 residues long. The DNA for the CDR3 is TGTGCCTGGAGTCCTAAGGGGGGGGCTGGAAACACCATATATTTT. Its protein product is CAWSPKGGAGNTIYF.

This chain uses TRBV5-1 with TRBJ2-6, with 10 bases identical to TRBD1. Germline V lookup: CDR1 SGHRS, CDR2 YFSETQ. The V segment lost 6 bases and the J segment 2 bases; nucleotides outside the gene matches: 8. The CDR3 has 17 residues. The chain's CDR3 is CASTIDRGLAGANVLTF. CDR3 coding DNA: TGCGCCAGCACCATAGACAGGGGGCTTGCTGGGGCCAACGTCCTGACTTTC.

The genes are TRBV6-6 and TRBJ2-7, with TRBD1 matching 7 bases. CDR1 is MNHNY and CDR2 is SVGAGI in the germline V gene (reference sequence). The CDR3 has 16 amino acids. V gave up 2 bases and J gave up 2 bases; unmatched junction bases: 9. CDR3 DNA: TGTGCCAGCAGTTACCCGCTGGGACAGCCCCCCTACGAGCAGTACTTC. It encodes CASSYPLGQPPYEQYF.

This rearrangement joins TRBV19 to TRBJ2-3; 8 nucleotides agree with TRBD1. Germline CDR1 LNHDA, CDR2 SQIVND (reference sequence). The V gene end was trimmed by 5 bases and the J gene end by 2 bases; junction bases not matched to a gene: 9. The CDR3 is 16 amino acids. This chain's CDR3 is CASSFRDRSYTDTQYF. The CDR3 region has the DNA TGTGCCAGTAGTTTCCGGGACAGGAGCTACACAGATACGCAGTATTTT.

This CDR3 reads CASSVLPTDTQYF. CDR3 DNA: TGTGCCAGCAGTGTCCTCCCCACAGATACGCAGTATTTT. V gene TRBV2 combines with J gene TRBJ2-3; D not resolved. CDR3 length: 13 residues. Germline V gene sequence: CDR1 SNHLY, CDR2 FYNNEI. V was pared by 4 bases and J by 2 bases, with 7 bases between.

This clone showed up just a few times. V is TRBV4-1 and J is TRBJ1-2; 10 nucleotides match TRBD1. This CDR3 has 14 residues. The V gene end was trimmed by 3 bases and the J gene end by 8 bases; junction bases not matched to a gene: 6. Germline V gene sequence: CDR1 MGHRA, CDR2 YSYEKL. The CDR3 is CASSQTGGAGGYTF. The CDR3 nucleotides read TGCGCCAGCAGCCAGACAGGGGGCGCGGGCGGCTACACCTTC.

The chain recombines TRBV27 with TRBJ1-5, with D unresolved. V lost 5 bases to trimming and J lost 4 bases, with 21 bases between them. CDR3 length: 17 amino acids. Germline V gene data show CDR1 as MNHEY and CDR2 as SMNVEV (reference sequence). CDR3 nucleotide sequence: TGTGCCAGCAGTCCCCGAGGTGGATCCCTTATGAATCAGCCCCAGCATTTT. Protein: CASSPRGGSLMNQPQHF.

This clone was seen just once. The rearrangement joins TRBV19 to TRBJ2-3, with 13 positions matching TRBD2. Trimming took 6 bases from V and 0 from J; bases not matched to a gene: 3. CDR1 and CDR2 from the germline V gene are LNHDA and SQIVND (reference sequence). This CDR3 contains 16 residues. CDR3 DNA sequence: TGTGCCAGTAGACTAGCGGGGGGGACTAGCACAGATACGCAGTATTTT. It is translated as CASRLAGGTSTDTQYF.

The chain combines TRBV5-1 with TRBJ1-1; tentative D call: TRBD1 (6 bases). In germline, CDR1 is SGHRS, CDR2 YFSETQ. The CDR3 runs 16 residues. With 4 bases removed from V and 0 bases from J, the gap between germline ends came to 16 bases. The CDR3 DNA sequence: TGCGCCAGCAGCCGGGGTGGGGGCTACATGAACACTGAAGCTTTCTTT. Translated, it gives CASSRGGGYMNTEAFF.

The CDR3 coding sequence is TGCGCCAGCAGCTCACTAACCGCTAGTGATGAGCAGTTCTTC. It is translated as CASSSLTASDEQFF. The V and J genes are TRBV5-1 and TRBJ2-1; D remains unclear. The CDR3 is 14 residues long. V gave up 3 bases and J gave up 8 bases, with 15 bases separating them. Germline assignment: CDR1 SGHRS and CDR2 YFSETQ.

V and J are TRBV4-2 and TRBJ1-3; possible D gene TRBD1, 6 bases. The length of the CDR3 is 17 residues. The ends were cut back, 0 bases at V and 3 bases at J, with 15 bases in the middle. Per the germline V gene, CDR1 is LGHNA and CDR2 is YNFKEQ. This CDR3 is CASSQESPGHYGNTIYF. The CDR3 DNA sequence: TGTGCCAGCAGCCAAGAAAGCCCGGGACACTATGGAAACACCATATATTTT.

This clone was counted a few times. The chain combines TRBV5-1 with TRBJ2-2; D might be TRBD1 (5 bases). The CDR3 totals 15 residues. The germline V gene encodes CDR1 SGHRS and CDR2 YFSETQ. The V end was cut by 1 base, the J end by 1 base, with 8 bases between. The CDR3 DNA reads TGCGCCAGCAGCTTGCCAGGGCTGAACACCGGGGAGCTGTTTTTT. This translates into CASSLPGLNTGELFF.

This clone was recorded a few times. The chain is built from TRBV7-9 and TRBJ1-4; D might be TRBD1 (5 bases). Germline V CDR1 and CDR2: SEHNR, FQNEAQ (reference sequence). Trimming left V 3 bases short and J 3 bases short, with 11 bases between. The CDR3 extends over 15 amino acids. CDR3 amino acids: CASSFPRAANEKLFF. CDR3 coding DNA: TGTGCCAGCAGCTTCCCCAGGGCGGCTAATGAAAAACTGTTTTTT.

In this sample, this clone turned up a few times. The chain couples TRBV7-7 to TRBJ2-5; D is perhaps TRBD2 (6 bases). The germline V gene has CDR1 SSHAT and CDR2 FNYEAQ (reference sequence). V gave up 9 bases and J gave up 5 bases, with 16 bases separating them. The CDR3 totals 13 residues. The CDR3 DNA follows: TGTGCCAGTGGTAGCGGACCCCGGGAGACCCAGTACTTC. Translated: CASGSGPRETQYF.

The table lists this clone with a few counts. The J gene is TRBJ2-5, the V gene TRBV18; possibly TRBD2 for D (6 bases). V lost 4 bases and J lost 3, with 18 bases in between. CDR3 length: 16 residues. Germline V CDR1 and CDR2: KGHSH, LQKENI. The CDR3 DNA reads as TGTGCCAGCTCACTGACTCCGGGACTTCAAAAAGAGACCCAGTACTTC. It yields the protein CASSLTPGLQKETQYF.